The clone carrying this TCR beta chain was recorded a few times. The antigen is not known. Healthy Caucasians provided all donations. The data were taken from a study of identical twins. Points from the study as a whole: Where beta out-of-frame sequences were concerned, excess twin sharing was weaker. Whereas memory repertoires showed no such difference, abundant cord blood beta clonotypes carried fewer insertions.

TCRdb reanalysed the 5' RACE reads using MiXCR and keeps one entry per CDR3 protein. The sample carries about 530,000 distinct CDR3 sequences, approximately 16% recorded once. V was clipped by 4 bases and J by 7 bases, with 14 bases between them. Germline loops: CDR1 SGHRS, CDR2 YFSETQ. The CDR3 covers 14 residues. Another study also made use of these data, one on yellow fever vaccine responses in identical twins.

The rearrangement links TRBV5-1 to TRBJ1-4, with D maybe TRBD1 (5 bases). This receptor was taken from a woman between 18 and 29 years old in good health. The sample taken for sequencing was CD4+ T cells sorted from blood. CDR3 region: CASSPQGGAEKLFF. The CDR3 DNA sequence: TGCGCCAGCAGCCCCCAGGGTGGTGCTGAAAAACTGTTTTTT.